This entry is about one T cell receptor (beta chain). The antigen is unknown. RNA totalling roughly 0.45 to 1 ug underwent reverse transcription with random hexamers. TCRdb fed the immunoSEQ multiplex PCR reads into MiXCR, producing one record per CDR3 protein. The sample lists roughly 190,000 distinct CDR3 sequences, roughly 94% occurring once. This sample was included in a study of CD8 T cells in Susac syndrome. Germline CDR1 is MNHNY and CDR2 is SVGAGI (reference sequence). V gave up 2 bases and J gave up 0 bases, with 7 bases separating them. The CDR3 runs 14 residues. Findings and limits, study-wide: TEMRA cells and active patients showed peak Susac CD8+ clonal expansion. In total CD8+ repertoires, sixteen Susac-specific public clones were found, and CD8+ TEMRA repertoires had roughly 5.

This receptor was identified in a human donor with Susac syndrome. The chain combines TRBV6-6 with TRBJ1-2, with D possibly being TRBD1 (6 bases). The specimen was CD8+ T cells from PBMCs. The DNA of the CDR3 is TGTGCCAGCAGTTACAAGGGGGCTAACTATGGCTACACCTTC. Encoded protein: CASSYKGANYGYTF.